These T cell receptor beta chains were read from a single sample in a study of T cell repertoires in cytomegalovirus infection. In TCRdb, the reads were re-called with MiXCR into one record per CDR3 protein. The sample includes some 450,000 distinct CDR3 sequences, roughly 30% of them seen just once. Sample: PBMCs. The receptors stem from a human donor in good health (CMV status not recorded). Some clones in this sample may be carry-over from other donors' samples. Both conserved end residues are part of each CDR3. D genes are given only for firm matches. Rows give clone size only sometimes, using once, few, many, or a class for an expanded clone.

>-|TRBJ1-6|TRBV20-1|many
TGCAGTGCTAGCTCTGGGACACCGAATTCACCCCTCCACTTT
CSASSGTPNSPLHF
>-|TRBJ1-4|TRBV12-3/TRBV12-4|-
TGTGCCAGCAGTTTCCAGGGGACTAATGAAAAACTGTTTTTT
CASSFQGTNEKLFF
>-|TRBJ1-1|TRBV19|few
TGTGCCAGTAGTTCCCGGGGAGGACAGTATTGGGAAGCTTTCTTT
CASSSRGGQYWEAFF
>-|TRBJ1-4|TRBV28|many
TGTGCCAGCAGTTTCCTACACAGGCTTGCAACTAATGAAAAACTGTTTTTT
CASSFLHRLATNEKLFF
>TRBD1|TRBJ1-5|TRBV19|-
TGTGCCAGTACCCGGGACAGGGGCTGGCAGCCCCAGCATTTT
CASTRDRGWQPQHF
>TRBD2|TRBJ2-1|TRBV7-6|many
TGTGCCAGCAGCTTACGACTAGCGGGGGGTTACAATGAGCAGTTCTTC
CASSLRLAGGYNEQFF
>-|TRBJ1-2|TRBV6-1|-
TGTGCCTGCAGCCAAATGGGAGGGCGTGAAAATGGCTACACCTTC
CACSQMGGRENGYTF
>-|TRBJ2-7|TRBV9|-
TGTGCCAGCAGCGCGGGAACCGGCGCTGGGCAGTACTTC
CASSAGTGAGQYF
>-|TRBJ2-1|TRBV6-6|-
TGTGCCAGCAGATTTAGGGGAGAGTCCAATGAGCAGTTCTTC
CASRFRGESNEQFF
>-|TRBJ2-1|TRBV5-5|-
TGTGCCAGCAGCTCTAATCGTGGTGAGCAGTTCTTC
CASSSNRGEQFF